These T cell receptor beta chains were read from a single sample in a study of patients and donors after allogeneic stem cell transplantation. TCRdb called the RT-PCR reads again in MiXCR, with one record for every CDR3 protein. The sample has roughly 230,000 distinct CDR3 sequences, less than 15% seen once. Sample: blood, either unsorted or a sorted T cell fraction (not recorded which). These receptor sequences come from a human donor who was either an allogeneic HSCT recipient or a stem cell or donor lymphocyte infusion donor (not recorded which). It is not recorded whose cells these are; they may come from a transplant donor. CDR3s include the opening cysteine and the closing phenylalanine or tryptophan. Each record gives: clone size, J gene, D gene, V gene, CDR3 protein, CDR3 DNA. D genes are given only for firm matches. The size field is filled for only some rows; it gives once, few, many or a size class.

many TRBJ1-5 . TRBV10-3 CANPDRNQPQHF TGTGCCAACCCGGACCGTAATCAGCCCCAGCATTTT
. TRBJ1-4 . TRBV18 CASSPSQPATNEKLFF TGTGCCAGCTCACCGTCACAGCCTGCAACTAATGAAAAACTGTTTTTT
few TRBJ2-6 . TRBV24-1 CATSDFVGGANVLTF TGTGCCACCAGTGATTTCGTGGGGGGGGCCAACGTCCTGACTTTC
many TRBJ1-1 TRBD1 TRBV12-3/TRBV12-4 CASSLDRVTEAFF TGTGCCAGCAGCTTAGACAGGGTGACTGAAGCTTTCTTT
many TRBJ1-1 . TRBV2 CASSEAERHHTEAFF TGTGCCAGCAGTGAAGCGGAAAGACACCACACTGAAGCTTTCTTT
many TRBJ1-2 . TRBV5-1 CASSLTDNYGYTF TGCGCCAGCAGCTTGACAGACAACTATGGCTACACCTTC
few TRBJ2-3 . TRBV6-1 CASSLRTPMYTQYF TGTGCCAGCAGTCTCCGGACGCCGATGTATACGCAGTATTTT
many TRBJ2-1 TRBD2 TRBV4-3 CASSQGGGLNEQFF TGCGCCAGCAGCCAAGGGGGAGGGTTAAATGAGCAGTTCTTC
few TRBJ2-5 TRBD2 TRBV24-1 CATSDNSGGKETQYF TGTGCCACCAGTGATAATAGCGGGGGTAAAGAGACCCAGTACTTC
many TRBJ1-2 . TRBV11-3 CASSPTNGYGYTF TGTGCCAGCAGCCCTACTAACGGATATGGCTACACCTTC
. TRBJ2-5 TRBD2 TRBV30 CAWGALAGGVTQYF TGTGCCTGGGGGGCCCTAGCGGGAGGAGTGACCCAGTACTTC
many TRBJ1-2 TRBD1 TRBV3-1 CASSPGTVANYGYTF TGTGCCAGCAGCCCGGGGACAGTGGCTAACTATGGCTACACCTTC
few TRBJ1-6 . TRBV7-9 CASRGGFDSPLHF TGTGCCAGCAGGGGGGGTTTCGATTCACCCCTCCACTTT
. TRBJ2-2 TRBD1 TRBV10-2 CATMDRAGGELFF TGCGCCACCATGGACAGGGCTGGCGGGGAGCTGTTTTTT
many TRBJ1-1 . TRBV6-6 CASSYATEAFF TGTGCCAGCAGTTACGCCACTGAAGCTTTCTTT
. TRBJ2-1 TRBD1 TRBV7-6 CASSLETGVFYNEQFF TGTGCCAGCAGCTTAGAGACAGGGGTGTTCTACAATGAGCAGTTCTTC
many TRBJ1-2 . TRBV2 CASSEEFGGYVYGYTF TGTGCCAGCAGTGAAGAATTCGGGGGGTATGTCTATGGCTACACCTTC
many TRBJ1-6 TRBD1 TRBV5-1 CASSSGTGERSPLHF TGCGCCAGCAGCTCAGGGACAGGGGAACGATCACCCCTCCACTTT
many TRBJ2-5 TRBD2 TRBV29-1 CSVHGGYQETQYF TGCAGCGTTCACGGGGGGTACCAAGAGACCCAGTACTTC
. TRBJ2-5 . TRBV20-1 CSETSSGETQYF TGCAGTGAAACTAGCTCAGGAGAGACCCAGTACTTC
. TRBJ2-7 . TRBV5-1 CASSSGGSYEQYF TGCGCCAGCAGTTCTGGGGGTTCCTACGAGCAGTACTTC
few TRBJ2-7 . TRBV6-5 CASSYRGEQYF TGTGCCAGCAGTTACCGGGGCGAGCAGTACTTC
few TRBJ1-1 . TRBV2 CAANGHKSEAFF TGTGCAGCGAATGGACATAAGTCTGAAGCTTTCTTT
many TRBJ2-3 . TRBV7-6 CASSLGPPGSTDTQYF TGTGCCAGCAGCTTAGGACCACCCGGCAGCACAGATACGCAGTATTTT
. TRBJ1-5 . TRBV27 CASSLFENQPQHF TGTGCCAGCAGTTTGTTTGAGAATCAGCCCCAGCATTTT
few TRBJ1-1 . TRBV20-1 CSARVAEKMNTEAFF TGCAGTGCTAGAGTTGCAGAAAAAATGAACACTGAAGCTTTCTTT
few TRBJ2-3 TRBD1 TRBV20-1 CSASGLGTGAYTDTQYF TGCAGTGCTTCCGGGCTCGGGACAGGAGCTTACACAGATACGCAGTATTTT
many TRBJ1-3 . TRBV3-1 CASSQTLSSGNTIYF TGTGCCAGCAGCCAAACCCTGAGCTCTGGAAACACCATATATTTT
many TRBJ2-5 . TRBV5-1 CASSPVARETQYF TGCGCCAGCAGCCCGGTGGCAAGGGAGACCCAGTACTTC
. TRBJ2-1 . TRBV7-2 CASSTMLGNEQFF TGTGCCAGCAGTACCATGTTGGGTAATGAGCAGTTCTTC
few TRBJ2-1 TRBD1 TRBV28 CASSTGTGLRNEQFF TGTGCCAGCAGTACTGGGACAGGTCTTCGGAATGAGCAGTTCTTC
many TRBJ2-5 . TRBV9 CASSVGTAVKETQYF TGTGCCAGCAGCGTAGGTACAGCGGTAAAAGAGACCCAGTACTTC
. TRBJ2-5 TRBD1 TRBV20-1 CSARDKETGVETQYF TGCAGTGCTAGAGATAAAGAGACAGGGGTGGAGACCCAGTACTTC
few TRBJ1-4 . TRBV29-1 CSADSATNEKLFF TGCAGCGCCGACAGTGCAACTAATGAAAAACTGTTTTTT
. TRBJ2-1 TRBD2 TRBV4-2 CASSQVTGGARHNEQFF TGTGCCAGCAGCCAAGTAACCGGGGGGGCTCGCCACAATGAGCAGTTCTTC
many TRBJ2-2 . TRBV18 CASSPVRGSGELFF TGTGCCAGCTCACCTGTCAGGGGATCCGGGGAGCTGTTTTTT
few TRBJ1-2 TRBD1 TRBV12-3/TRBV12-4 CASSLRQGMSYTF TGTGCCAGCAGTTTAAGACAGGGTATGAGCTACACCTTC
few TRBJ1-6 TRBD1 TRBV27 CASSWEGQNNSPLHF TGTGCCAGCAGTTGGGAGGGACAGAATAATTCACCCCTCCACTTT
many TRBJ1-5 TRBD1 TRBV24-1 CATHSGQGGNQPQHF TGTGCCACCCATTCGGGACAGGGAGGAAATCAGCCCCAGCATTTT
. TRBJ1-2 . TRBV4-2 CASSPGADSRDGYTF TGTGCCAGCAGCCCAGGCGCGGACTCTAGGGATGGCTACACCTTC
few TRBJ1-6 . TRBV30 CAQGEPNSPLHF TGTGCCCAAGGGGAACCGAATTCACCCCTCCACTTT
. TRBJ1-1 . TRBV5-1 CASSRGRTNTEAFF TGCGCCAGCAGCAGAGGACGGACGAACACTGAAGCTTTCTTT
medium-sized TRBJ1-1 . TRBV27 CASSLGERHTEAFF TGTGCCAGCAGTTTAGGGGAAAGGCACACTGAAGCTTTCTTT
few TRBJ1-5 TRBD1 TRBV20-1 CSARDRKQGGYSNQPQHF TGCAGTGCTAGAGACCGTAAACAGGGGGGTTATAGCAATCAGCCCCAGCATTTT
few TRBJ2-3 . TRBV7-2 CASSLAGQKVDTQYF TGTGCCAGCAGCTTAGCCGGCCAGAAGGTAGATACGCAGTATTTT
. TRBJ2-1 . TRBV18 CASSRGPDNEQFF TGTGCCAGCTCACGCGGACCAGACAATGAGCAGTTCTTC
. TRBJ2-7 TRBD2 TRBV5-1 CASSLGAGVREQYF TGCGCCAGCAGCTTGGGAGCGGGGGTACGCGAGCAGTACTTC
few TRBJ2-1 TRBD2 TRBV7-2 CASSFYSGGARNEQFF TGTGCCAGCAGCTTTTATAGCGGGGGGGCCCGGAATGAGCAGTTCTTC
few TRBJ1-6 . TRBV13 CASSLGGKHNSPLHF TGTGCCAGCAGCTTAGGAGGAAAACATAATTCACCCCTCCACTTT
. TRBJ1-4 TRBD1 TRBV7-9 CASRRTGGEEKLFF TGTGCCAGCAGGCGTACAGGGGGCGAGGAAAAACTGTTTTTT
many TRBJ1-5 . TRBV4-1 CASSADSSNQPQHF TGCGCCAGCAGCGCGGACAGTAGCAATCAGCCCCAGCATTTT
. TRBJ2-2 . TRBV5-1 CASSQPTATGELFF TGCGCCAGCAGCCAACCGACGGCCACCGGGGAGCTGTTTTTT
few TRBJ1-3 . TRBV7-2 CAADYQGSGNTIYF TGTGCCGCCGACTACCAAGGTTCTGGAAACACCATATATTTT
. TRBJ2-5 . TRBV27 CASSVGTLQETQYF TGTGCCAGCAGTGTAGGGACTCTACAAGAGACCCAGTACTTC
once TRBJ1-2 . TRBV6-1 CASSSGPASGYTF TGTGCCAGCAGCTCCGGACCAGCCAGTGGCTACACCTTC
many TRBJ1-5 . TRBV6-2/TRBV6-3 CASSYFPDISPQPQHF TGTGCCAGCAGTTACTTCCCCGACATTTCCCCTCAGCCCCAGCATTTT
few TRBJ1-1 . TRBV7-2 CASSPRESMNTEAFF TGTGCCAGCAGCCCCCGGGAGAGCATGAACACTGAAGCTTTCTTT
few TRBJ2-1 TRBD2 TRBV6-1 CASTRLAGGRSEQFF TGTGCCAGCACCAGACTAGCGGGAGGAAGAAGTGAGCAGTTCTTC
. TRBJ1-4 . TRBV11-2 CASSRGTGNEKLFF TGTGCCAGCAGCAGAGGGACTGGGAATGAAAAACTGTTTTTT
many TRBJ1-2 TRBD1 TRBV2 CASSGDSPNLGYTF TGTGCCAGCAGTGGGGACAGCCCGAACCTTGGCTACACCTTC